Below, 28 T cell receptor beta chains from the same sample are listed, as sequenced in a study of blood T cell repertoires in COVID-19. Using immunoSEQ multiplex PCR, the repertoire was profiled, and TCRdb retains in-frame clones only, with some absent. Among some 300,000 clones listed, around 88% were seen once. The sequenced sample was peripheral blood. Receptor source: a woman between 70 and 85 years old with COVID-19, enrolled during active disease.

The sample holds a few counts of this clone. The chain links TRBV5-1 to TRBJ1-1; 10 bases align to TRBD1. CDR3 size: 14 residues. In germline, CDR1 is SGHRS, CDR2 YFSETQ. J gave up 5 bases and V 7 bases, and 8 bases lay outside the gene matches. In DNA form, the CDR3 reads TGCGCCAGCGGAAGGGACAGGGGTTTTACTGAAGCTTTCTTT. Its translation: CASGRDRGFTEAFF. Supplemented by reference TRBV5-1 and TRBJ1-1, the full variable domain reads KAGVTQTPRYLIKTRGQQVTLSCSPISGHRSVSWYQQTPGQGLQFLFEYFSETQRNKGNFPGRFSGRQFSNSRSEMNVSTLELGDSALYLCASGRDRGFTEAFFGQGTRLTVV.

The CDR3 DNA sequence: TGTGCCAGCAGCTTATACAGGGGCCAAGAGACCCAGTACTTC. Encoded protein: CASSLYRGQETQYF. V usage is TRBV11-2 and J usage is TRBJ2-5; 7 bases align to TRBD1. Losses at the gene ends were 2 bases for V and 1 base for J; bases not matched to a gene: 1. The germline V gene has CDR1 SGHAT and CDR2 FQNNGV. This CDR3 is built from 14 residues.

This sequence joins TRBV5-6 and TRBJ2-7, with a tentative D call TRBD2 (6 bases). Per the germline V gene, CDR1 is SGHDT and CDR2 is YYEEEE. Trimming pared 4 bases from V and 2 bases from J, leaving 16 bases between. The CDR3 loop spans 15 amino acids. CDR3 in amino acids: CASSPEPGETYEQYF. The DNA for the CDR3 is TGTGCCAGCAGCCCTGAGCCGGGGGAGACCTACGAGCAGTACTTC.

This clone was observed once. The chain is built from TRBV2 and TRBJ2-1; a weak D match, TRBD1 (7 bases). The CDR3 has 15 amino acids. The germline V and J ends were trimmed by 6 bases and 10 bases, with 22 bases remaining between them. Per germline, CDR1 SNHLY and CDR2 FYNNEI. CDR3: CASSLIPTGAGEQFF. CDR3 nucleotide sequence: TGTGCCAGCAGCTTGATCCCAACAGGGGCGGGGGAGCAGTTCTTC. Combining the CDR3 with reference TRBV2 and TRBJ2-1 gives the whole variable domain EPEVTQTPSHQVTQMGQEVILRCVPISNHLYFYWYRQILGQKVEFLVSFYNNEISEKSEIFDDQFSVERPDGSNFTLKIRSTKLEDSAMYFCASSLIPTGAGEQFFGPGTRLTVL.

The chain carries TRBV27 and TRBJ2-7; 8 bases map to TRBD1. The germline V gene has CDR1 MNHEY and CDR2 SMNVEV (reference sequence). The V segment lost 0 bases and the J segment 3 bases; nucleotides outside the gene matches: 4. This CDR3 spans 15 amino acids. CDR3: CASSLSGTGLYEQYF. DNA for the CDR3: TGTGCCAGCAGTTTATCCGGGACAGGTCTCTACGAGCAGTACTTC.

The chain couples TRBV5-6 to TRBJ2-3; D remains ambiguous. CDR1 SGHDT and CDR2 YYEEEE come from the germline V gene. The CDR3 spans 12 residues. Between the trimmed V and J ends, which lost 5 bases and 1 base, there was a span of 5 bases. CDR3 region: CASSPGTDTQYF. The CDR3 DNA is TGTGCCAGCAGTCCGGGCACAGATACGCAGTATTTT.

The rearrangement links TRBV28 to TRBJ2-1; a weak D match, TRBD1 (6 bases). There are 15 residues in the CDR3. CDR1 and CDR2 (germline): MDHEN, SYDVKM. V lost 4 bases and J lost 1, with 11 bases in between. This CDR3 is CASSSPGTSYNEQFF. CDR3 nucleotide sequence: TGTGCCAGCAGTTCCCCCGGGACATCCTACAATGAGCAGTTCTTC.

The sample holds a few counts of this clone. The chain has TRBV6-1 and TRBJ2-5; 9 bases agree with TRBD2. V dropped 4 bases and J dropped 0; count of bases not matched to a gene: 6. CDR1 and CDR2 (germline): MNHNS, SASEGT. The CDR3 is 16 residues long. This CDR3 reads CASSGRLAADQETQYF. The CDR3 nucleotides are TGTGCCAGCAGTGGCAGACTAGCGGCAGACCAAGAGACCCAGTACTTC.

The J gene is TRBJ2-1, the V gene TRBV9; D not certain. Germline V gene sequence: CDR1 SGDLS, CDR2 YYNGEE. Trimming took off 5 bases at V and 8 bases at J, with 8 bases between the two ends. The CDR3 extends over 11 amino acids. The CDR3 DNA is TGTGCCAGCAGTATCCGCGATGAGCAGTTCTTC. Translating gives CASSIRDEQFF.

CDR3 DNA: TGTGCCAGCAGTTTGGACAGGGCTAGGGAGCAGTACTTC. Amino acid sequence: CASSLDRAREQYF. V gene TRBV27 combines with J gene TRBJ2-7; 8 bases align to TRBD1. Germline assignment: CDR1 MNHEY and CDR2 SMNVEV (reference sequence). J gave up 7 bases and V 3 bases, and 5 bases lay outside the gene matches. The CDR3 is 13 amino acids.

This chain uses TRBV24-1 with TRBJ1-1; 9 nucleotides agree with TRBD1. CDR3 length equals 15 residues. Per the germline V gene, CDR1 is KGHDR and CDR2 is SFDVKD. V lost 7 bases, J lost 3 bases, and 8 bases stayed unmatched. CDR3 DNA sequence: TGTGCCACCAGAACCTCCCGGACAGGGGACACTGAAGCTTTCTTT. This gives the protein CATRTSRTGDTEAFF.

The chain links TRBV7-6 to TRBJ2-7; tentative D call: TRBD2 (7 bases). This CDR3 region has 18 residues. The V end lost 1 base, the J end lost 2 bases, and 21 bases lay between the germline ends. CDR1 and CDR2 (germline): SGHVS, FNYEAQ. This CDR3 reads CASSLVSPDRGATYEQYF. In DNA form, the CDR3 reads TGTGCCAGCAGCTTAGTCTCGCCGGATCGGGGGGCAACCTACGAGCAGTACTTC.

The CDR3 region has the DNA TGTGCCAGCAGCCTACCGGGACAGGGAAAAGAGACCCAGTACTTC. Translation: CASSLPGQGKETQYF. The J gene is TRBJ2-5, the V gene TRBV3-1 (or the pseudogene TRBV3-2); 9 nucleotides line up with TRBD1. The length of the CDR3 is 15 residues. J gave up 3 bases and V 4 bases, and 6 bases lay outside the gene matches. The V gene's germline CDR1 is LGHDT and CDR2 YNNKEL (reference sequence).

The chain employs TRBV3-1 (or the pseudogene TRBV3-2) and TRBJ2-7; TRBD1 agrees at 10 bases. The CDR3 sequence is 16 residues long. The J segment lost 6 bases and the V segment lost 4 bases, leaving 12 bases of the junction unmatched. Germline V gene sequence: CDR1 LGHDT, CDR2 YNNKEL (reference sequence). CDR3 in amino acids: CASSRGPGTGEGEQYF. DNA of the CDR3: TGTGCCAGCAGCCGAGGTCCAGGGACAGGGGAGGGCGAGCAGTACTTC.

This chain links TRBV27 with TRBJ2-7; 8 nucleotides align to TRBD2. This CDR3 region has 15 residues. V lost 8 bases, J lost 5 bases, and 14 bases stayed unmatched. Germline V gene sequence: CDR1 MNHEY, CDR2 SMNVEV (reference sequence). CDR3 sequence (DNA): TGTGCCAGCGGCCCCGGGACTAGACCTACTAACGAGCAGTACTTC. The encoded protein is CASGPGTRPTNEQYF.

The count of this clone is one. V and J are TRBV15 and TRBJ2-7; TRBD1 agrees at 7 bases. Germline V gene data show CDR1 as LNHNV and CDR2 as YYDKDF (reference sequence). Trimming removed 1 base from V and 4 bases from J; junction bases left unmatched: 7. CDR3 length equals 15 residues. The CDR3 spells CATSRARGQSYEQYF. The CDR3 nucleotides are TGTGCCACCAGCAGAGCAAGGGGGCAATCTTACGAGCAGTACTTC.

The genes are TRBV9 and TRBJ2-3; the match to TRBD2 covers 10 bases. CDR1 is SGDLS, CDR2 YYNGEE, per germline. The CDR3 totals 17 residues. V shed 2 bases, J shed 2 bases, and the junction held 8 bases outside the gene matches. Written as DNA, the CDR3 is TGTGCCAGCAGCGTTGAAGCGGGGGGGCTTTACACAGATACGCAGTATTTT. Its protein is CASSVEAGGLYTDTQYF.

V is TRBV5-1 and J is TRBJ2-1; 13 bases are shared with TRBD2. This CDR3 has 15 residues. J was trimmed by 9 bases and V by 6 bases; bases with no gene match: 9. Germline CDR1 is SGHRS and CDR2 is YFSETQ. The CDR3 sequence: CASIPTSGGAGEQFF. The CDR3, as DNA: TGCGCCAGCATTCCCACTAGCGGGGGGGCCGGTGAGCAGTTCTTC.

The rearrangement uses TRBV5-5 and TRBJ2-3, with no clear D. This CDR3 is 14 amino acids long. V lost 0 bases, J lost 2 bases, and 7 bases lay in between. The germline V gene encodes CDR1 SGHKS and CDR2 YYEKEE (reference sequence). The CDR3 loop is CASSLGSYTDTQYF. CDR3 sequence (DNA): TGTGCCAGCAGCTTGGGCAGTTACACAGATACGCAGTATTTT.

The chain joins TRBV7-2 to TRBJ2-7, with a weak D call TRBD1 (6 bases). Germline V gives CDR1 SGHTA, CDR2 FQGNSA. Trimming pared 4 bases from V and 0 bases from J, leaving 13 bases between. The CDR3 runs to 15 residues. The CDR3, as DNA: TGTGCCAGCAGCTCGCCCGGGACAAGCTCCTACGAGCAGTACTTC. Protein product: CASSSPGTSSYEQYF.

This sequence joins TRBV24-1 and TRBJ2-7, with 7 nucleotides matching TRBD1. The CDR3 length is 14 residues. Trimming removed 8 bases from V and 3 bases from J; junction bases left unmatched: 9. Germline V gene sequence: CDR1 KGHDR, CDR2 SFDVKD. CDR3 coding DNA: TGTGCCACCATAGATGACCGGGACAGCTACGAGCAGTACTTC. Protein: CATIDDRDSYEQYF.

CDR3 nucleotides: TGTGCCAGCAGCGACGACAGCATGAACACTGAAGCTTTCTTT. Translated: CASSDDSMNTEAFF. The chain is built from TRBV6-5 and TRBJ1-1; a weak D match, TRBD1 (5 bases). The CDR3 spans 14 residues. The germline gives CDR1 MNHEY, CDR2 SVGAGI. The V and J ends lost 6 bases and 0 bases respectively, with 11 bases between them.

This clone has a handful of counts. V gene TRBV6-4 combines with J gene TRBJ2-2; 7 bases align to TRBD1. V shed 6 bases and J 4 bases; nucleotides not matched to a gene: 8. This CDR3 has 15 amino acids. Germline V lookup: CDR1 MRHNA, CDR2 SNTAGT. The CDR3 spells CASRPETGSTGELFF. The CDR3 DNA reads as TGTGCCAGCAGACCCGAGACAGGGAGCACCGGGGAGCTGTTTTTT.

The chain uses TRBV4-1 and TRBJ2-7; TRBD2 matches 11 bases. Germline assignment: CDR1 MGHRA and CDR2 YSYEKL. Trimming removed 6 bases from V and 7 bases from J; junction bases left unmatched: 14. The CDR3 is 16 residues long. The CDR3 region has the DNA TGCGCCAGCAGTCCTTTCCCGACTAGCGGGGTAGGGGAGCAGTACTTC. It translates to CASSPFPTSGVGEQYF.

The V and J genes are TRBV19 and TRBJ1-1; D is unclear. Germline-derived CDR1 and CDR2 are LNHDA and SQIVND (reference sequence). The V end lost 4 bases, the J end lost 5 bases, and 14 bases lay between the germline ends. This CDR3 has 14 amino acids. The CDR3 DNA reads TGTGCCAGTAGTAAATGGGGAGAGGGTACTGAAGCTTTCTTT. Translated: CASSKWGEGTEAFF.

The V call is TRBV11-2, the J call TRBJ2-7; 10 positions agree with TRBD2. The CDR3 extends over 16 amino acids. Germline V gene lookup returns CDR1 SGHAT and CDR2 FQNNGV. J gave up 3 bases and V 0 bases, and 5 bases lay outside the gene matches. For the CDR3, the DNA is TGTGCCAGCAGCTTAGATCTGAGCGGGGGGGTCTACGAGCAGTACTTC. Protein: CASSLDLSGGVYEQYF.

Here the CDR3 reads CASSSPSGTGIYEQYF. CDR3 in DNA: TGTGCCAGCAGTTCTCCCTCCGGGACAGGTATCTACGAGCAGTACTTC. The chain links TRBV28 to TRBJ2-7; 8 bases fit TRBD1. This CDR3 comprises 16 residues. Germline loops: CDR1 MDHEN, CDR2 SYDVKM. J lost 3 bases, V lost 4 bases, and 11 bases had no gene match.

This clone was counted between two and nine times. The chain is built from TRBV20-1 and TRBJ1-1, with D possibly TRBD1 on 5 matching bases. The ends were cut back, 5 bases at V and 7 bases at J, with 11 bases in the middle. Germline V gene sequence: CDR1 DFQATT, CDR2 SNEGSKA (reference sequence). This CDR3 comprises 11 residues. CDR3 bases: TGCAGTGCTGGCTATCAGGGTGAAGCTTTCTTT. Translating gives CSAGYQGEAFF.